A selection of T cell receptor beta chains follows, all from one sample in a study of T-cell memory formation after mild COVID-19. TCRdb re-called the 5' RACE reads through MiXCR, storing one row per CDR3 protein. In the table there are about half a million distinct CDR3 sequences, approximately 18% of which are singletons. Sequenced: PBMCs or a T cell subset sorted from them (not recorded which). These receptor sequences come from an adult woman who had mild COVID-19 (a few samples of this study predate the infection). Cell type and time point are not known. CDR3s include the opening cysteine and the closing phenylalanine or tryptophan. A D gene is named only where the DNA matches it firmly. Size is stated for part of the rows, as once, few or many counts, or as a class when the clone is expanded.

V gene,D gene,clone size,J gene,CDR3 DNA,CDR3 protein
TRBV12-3/TRBV12-4,-,few,TRBJ1-5,TGTGCCAGCAGTTTAGTACGGAGCAATCAGCCCCAGCATTTT,CASSLVRSNQPQHF
TRBV24-1,-,-,TRBJ1-2,TGTGCCACCAGTGAGCCCACAGGGCGAGGTGGCTACACCTTC,CATSEPTGRGGYTF
TRBV4-3,-,-,TRBJ1-2,TGCGCCAGCAGACAAGAGACAGAGGCAGGGGGCTACACCTTC,CASRQETEAGGYTF
TRBV12-3/TRBV12-4,-,-,TRBJ2-1,TGTGCCAGCAGTTCCGAGACTAGATACAATGAGCAGTTCTTC,CASSSETRYNEQFF
TRBV18,-,-,TRBJ2-5,TGTGCCAGCTCCCAAAACTCCGGACGAGAGACCCAGTACTTC,CASSQNSGRETQYF
TRBV19,TRBD1,few,TRBJ1-1,TGTGCCAGTAAGAGGACAGGTGGCGCGAACACTGAAGCTTTCTTT,CASKRTGGANTEAFF
TRBV7-9,-,few,TRBJ2-3,TGTGCCAGCAGCTTATTGGGACACTTCACAGATACGCAGTATTTT,CASSLLGHFTDTQYF
TRBV4-3,TRBD2,few,TRBJ2-2,TGCGCCAGCAGCCAGAGTTTGCGGGAGGCCGGGGAGCTGTTTTTT,CASSQSLREAGELFF
TRBV12-3/TRBV12-4,-,-,TRBJ2-3,TGTGCCAGCAAAAACCAGGATCTCAGCACAGATACGCAGTATTTT,CASKNQDLSTDTQYF
TRBV24-1,TRBD1,-,TRBJ1-5,TGTGCCACCAGGGGACAGGGAAGCAATCAGCCCCAGCATTTT,CATRGQGSNQPQHF
TRBV6-6,-,few,TRBJ2-7,TGTGCCAGCAGTTACTTAGAGGGACCTGGTGGGGAGCAGTACTTC,CASSYLEGPGGEQYF
TRBV12-3/TRBV12-4,-,few,TRBJ2-7,TGTGCCAGCAGTTTTTACAGCACCTACGAGCAGTACTTC,CASSFYSTYEQYF
TRBV4-1,TRBD1,many,TRBJ2-1,TGCGCCAGCAGTACCGGGACAGGGGGGTACAATGAGCAGTTCTTC,CASSTGTGGYNEQFF
TRBV11-2,TRBD2,many,TRBJ2-3,TGTGCCAGCAGCTTCAGTAGCGGGGATACGCAGTATTTT,CASSFSSGDTQYF
TRBV11-2,-,-,TRBJ1-4,TGTGCCAGCAGCTTTGGACAGCTAGCAACTAATGAAAAACTGTTTTTT,CASSFGQLATNEKLFF
TRBV29-1,-,few,TRBJ2-7,TGCAGCGTTGAAGGACAGAGCTACGAGCGGTACTTC,CSVEGQSYERYF
TRBV24-1,-,-,TRBJ2-3,TGTGCCACCAGTGAAGAGGGGGGACCTACAGATACGCAGTATTTT,CATSEEGGPTDTQYF
TRBV24-1,-,many,TRBJ2-1,TGTGCCACCGCGGGGGCAGGTGAGCAGTTCTTC,CATAGAGEQFF
TRBV12-3/TRBV12-4,TRBD2,few,TRBJ2-7,TGTGCCAGCAGTTTAGAGGTCCCTAGCGGGAGGAGGGGGTACGAGCAGTACTTC,CASSLEVPSGRRGYEQYF
TRBV12-3/TRBV12-4,TRBD1,-,TRBJ2-1,TGTGCCAGCAGTTTTGGGGCAGGGACAGGACCCAATGAGCAGTTCTTC,CASSFGAGTGPNEQFF
TRBV20-1,-,-,TRBJ2-7,TGCAGTGCTAGAAGGGGGGCTAACGAGCAGTACTTC,CSARRGANEQYF
TRBV9,-,-,TRBJ2-2,TGTGCCAGCAGCCCTGCTCAGAGAACCGGGGAGCTGTTTTTT,CASSPAQRTGELFF
TRBV2,-,-,TRBJ1-2,TGTGCCAGCAGTGAGGGGGCACAGGACCCCAGGAGCTACACCTTC,CASSEGAQDPRSYTF
TRBV5-5,-,many,TRBJ2-1,TGTGCCAGCAGCTTCTCTGGAATAGGGACCTACAATGAGCAGTTCTTC,CASSFSGIGTYNEQFF
TRBV6-5,TRBD1,-,TRBJ1-2,TGTGCCAGCAGTCAACCGTCAGGACAGGGTAAAGATGGCTACACCTTC,CASSQPSGQGKDGYTF
TRBV5-1,TRBD1,few,TRBJ2-7,TGCGCCAGCAGCATCGGACAGGGGGACGGAGACGAGCAGTACTTC,CASSIGQGDGDEQYF
TRBV6-1,TRBD1,-,TRBJ2-2,TGTGCCAGCAGGGACAGGGGGCGAGCCGGGGAGCTGTTTTTT,CASRDRGRAGELFF
TRBV4-1,TRBD2,-,TRBJ2-7,TGCGCCAGCAGCCAAGATTATTCTAGCGGGTCCTACGAGCAGTACTTC,CASSQDYSSGSYEQYF
TRBV27,-,few,TRBJ2-4,TGTGCCAGCAGTTTTGTTTCTTACGGATTAGCCAAAAACATTCAGTACTTC,CASSFVSYGLAKNIQYF
TRBV3-1,TRBD2,once,TRBJ2-1,TGTGCCAGCAGCCAAGCGTTACTAGCGGGGGGCAATGAGCAGTTCTTC,CASSQALLAGGNEQFF
TRBV20-1,-,-,TRBJ2-7,TGCAGTGCTTCTAGAGGGTCCTCCTCCTACGAGCAGTACTTC,CSASRGSSSYEQYF
TRBV5-6,-,-,TRBJ2-7,TGTGCCAGCTCAGGGTGGAGCTCCTACGAGCAGTACTTC,CASSGWSSYEQYF
TRBV6-5,-,-,TRBJ2-7,TGTGCCAGCAGTTACTCCCTCGTCAGGGGCGCCTACGAGCAGTACTTC,CASSYSLVRGAYEQYF
TRBV7-9,TRBD1,-,TRBJ2-6,TGTGCCAGCAGCTTAGTATTAATCCTCCGAGGACAGGGGAGGTCTGGGGCCAACGTCCTGACTTTC,CASSLVLILRGQGRSGANVLTF
TRBV12-3/TRBV12-4,-,-,TRBJ2-2,TGTGCCAGCAGTTTGTATTCGCACACCGGGGAGCTGTTTTTT,CASSLYSHTGELFF
TRBV24-1,-,few,TRBJ1-3,TGTGCCACCAGTGACCCACAAAGAAACACCATATATTTT,CATSDPQRNTIYF
TRBV9,TRBD2,-,TRBJ2-1,TGTGCCAGCAGCGTAGGACTAGCGCTGAACAATGAGCAGTTCTTC,CASSVGLALNNEQFF
TRBV7-8,-,few,TRBJ1-5,TGTGCCAGCAGCTTAGGGAACAATCAGCCCCAGCATTTT,CASSLGNNQPQHF
TRBV7-9,-,-,TRBJ1-1,TGTGCCAGCAGCTTAGCGGACGGTGAAGCTTTCTTT,CASSLADGEAFF
TRBV12-3/TRBV12-4,-,few,TRBJ2-1,TGTGCCAGCAGTTTTGGGGGTCCGGAGGGGGGCAATGAGCAGTTCTTC,CASSFGGPEGGNEQFF
TRBV30,TRBD1,-,TRBJ2-3,TGTGCCGGGACAGGTTTCGCCACAGATACGCAGTATTTT,CAGTGFATDTQYF